This T cell receptor (beta chain) emerged from a study of cytomegalovirus exposure and HLA in healthy donors. Points from the study as a whole: In a later analysis, TCR beta V- and J-gene trimming was associated with a missense DCLRE1C variant. Among the most significant clusters, several appeared linked to common viral pathogens in a later analysis. TCR association rates varied by HLA locus in a later analysis, with DRB1 highest and HLA-C lowest.

Remarks on this clone: Its antigen is currently unknown.

Trimming removed 0 bases at V and 0 bases at J, with 5 bases between. The CDR3 contains 13 residues. The germline CDR1 and CDR2 sequences are SQVTM and ANQGSEA. In the PCR, 60 Vbeta and 13 Jbeta primers were used. The protocol was immunoSEQ multiplex PCR, while the TCRdb copy is restricted to in-frame clones and leaves out a portion. This table holds 120,000 or so clones, around 84% found once. This TCR was sampled from a woman aged 40 to 50 in good health and CMV-seronegative. V is TRBV29-1 and J is TRBJ2-5; D gene unclear. Specimen: PBMCs. The CDR3 bases are TGCAGCGTTGAAGACCCGTACCAAGAGACCCAGTACTTC. Translated, it gives CSVEDPYQETQYF.